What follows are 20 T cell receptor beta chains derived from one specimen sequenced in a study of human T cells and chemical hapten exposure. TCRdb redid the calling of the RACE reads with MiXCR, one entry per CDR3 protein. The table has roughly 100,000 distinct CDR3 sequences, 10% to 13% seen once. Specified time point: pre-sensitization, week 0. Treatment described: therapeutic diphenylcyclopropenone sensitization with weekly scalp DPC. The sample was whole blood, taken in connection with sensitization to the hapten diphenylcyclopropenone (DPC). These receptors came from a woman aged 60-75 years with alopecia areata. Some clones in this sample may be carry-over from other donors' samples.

CDR3 protein: CASSHRAGANVLTF. In nucleotides, the CDR3 is TGTGCCAGCAGCCATCGAGCTGGGGCCAACGTCCTGACTTTC. The chain uses TRBV3-1 and TRBJ2-6; D is unclear. In germline, CDR1 is LGHDT, CDR2 YNNKEL (reference sequence). This CDR3 is built from 14 residues. Trimming took 3 bases from V and 2 from J, leaving 5 bases between them.

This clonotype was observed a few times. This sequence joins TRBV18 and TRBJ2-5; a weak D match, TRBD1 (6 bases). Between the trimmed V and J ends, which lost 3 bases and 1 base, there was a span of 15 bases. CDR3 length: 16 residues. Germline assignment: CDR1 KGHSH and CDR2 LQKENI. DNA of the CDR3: TGTGCCAGCTCACCCGGGCGTCCGGACAGCCAAGAGACCCAGTACTTC. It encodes CASSPGRPDSQETQYF.

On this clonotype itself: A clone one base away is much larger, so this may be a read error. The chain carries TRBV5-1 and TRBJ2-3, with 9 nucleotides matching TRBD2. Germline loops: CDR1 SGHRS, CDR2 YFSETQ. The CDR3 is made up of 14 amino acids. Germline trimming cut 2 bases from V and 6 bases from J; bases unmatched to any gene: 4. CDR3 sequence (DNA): TGCGCCAGCAGCTTCGGGCTAGCGGGGGATACGCAGTATTTT. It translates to CASSFGLAGDTQYF.

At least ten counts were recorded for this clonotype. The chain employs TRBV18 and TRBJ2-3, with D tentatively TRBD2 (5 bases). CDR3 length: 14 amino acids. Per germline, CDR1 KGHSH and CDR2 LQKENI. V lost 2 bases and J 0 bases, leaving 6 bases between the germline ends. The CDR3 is CASSPGGSTDTQYF. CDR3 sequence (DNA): TGTGCCAGCTCACCAGGCGGGAGCACAGATACGCAGTATTTT.

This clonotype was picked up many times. The CDR3 region has the DNA TGTGCCAGCTCACCCGTAGGTTCCTACGAGCAGTACTTC. Translating gives CASSPVGSYEQYF. The rearrangement links TRBV18 to TRBJ2-7, with no clear D. CDR1 and CDR2 from the germline V gene are KGHSH and LQKENI. The CDR3 has 13 amino acids. V was pared by 3 bases and J by 1 base, with 7 bases between.

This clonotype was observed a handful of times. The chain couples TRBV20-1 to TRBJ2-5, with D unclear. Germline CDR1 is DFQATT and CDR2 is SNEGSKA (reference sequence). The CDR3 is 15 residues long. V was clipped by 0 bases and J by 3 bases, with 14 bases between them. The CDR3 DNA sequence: TGCAGTGCTAGAGAAGGGTCGGGCGTCGAAGAGACCCAGTACTTC. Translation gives CSAREGSGVEETQYF.

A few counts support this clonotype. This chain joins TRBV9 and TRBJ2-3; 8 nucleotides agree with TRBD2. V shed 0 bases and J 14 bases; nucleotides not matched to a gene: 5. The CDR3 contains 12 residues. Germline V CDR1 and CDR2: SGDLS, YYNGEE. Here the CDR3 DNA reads TGTGCCAGCAGCGTAGGCGGGGGGCGAGCGTATTTT. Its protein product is CASSVGGGRAYF.

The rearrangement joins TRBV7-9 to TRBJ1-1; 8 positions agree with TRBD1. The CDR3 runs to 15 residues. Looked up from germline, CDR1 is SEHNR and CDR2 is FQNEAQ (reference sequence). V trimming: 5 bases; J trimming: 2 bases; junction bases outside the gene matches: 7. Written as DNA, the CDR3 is TGTGCCAGCAGCCATCCGGACAGGGCAAACACTGAAGCTTTCTTT. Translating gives CASSHPDRANTEAFF.

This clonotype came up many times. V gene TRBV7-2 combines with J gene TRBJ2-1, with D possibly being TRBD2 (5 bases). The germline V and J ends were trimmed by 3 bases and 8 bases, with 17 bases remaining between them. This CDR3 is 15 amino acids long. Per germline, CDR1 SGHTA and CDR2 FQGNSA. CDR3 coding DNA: TGTGCCAGCAGCTTTTTCGCAAGCGGCACTGATGAGCAGTTCTTC. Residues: CASSFFASGTDEQFF.

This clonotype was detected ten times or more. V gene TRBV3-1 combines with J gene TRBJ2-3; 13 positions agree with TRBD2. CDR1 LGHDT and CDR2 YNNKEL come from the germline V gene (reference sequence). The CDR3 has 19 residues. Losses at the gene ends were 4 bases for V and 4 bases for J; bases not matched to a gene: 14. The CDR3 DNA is TGTGCCAGCAGCCCTACCATCGGACTAGCGGGGGCCGGGGCAGATACGCAGTATTTT. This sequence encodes CASSPTIGLAGAGADTQYF.

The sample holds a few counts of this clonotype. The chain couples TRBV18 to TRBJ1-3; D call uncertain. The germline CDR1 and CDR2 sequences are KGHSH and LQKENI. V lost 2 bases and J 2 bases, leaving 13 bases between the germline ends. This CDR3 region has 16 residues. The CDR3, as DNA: TGTGCCAGCTCACCAGGAATTCGCGACGCTGGAAACACCATATATTTT. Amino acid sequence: CASSPGIRDAGNTIYF.

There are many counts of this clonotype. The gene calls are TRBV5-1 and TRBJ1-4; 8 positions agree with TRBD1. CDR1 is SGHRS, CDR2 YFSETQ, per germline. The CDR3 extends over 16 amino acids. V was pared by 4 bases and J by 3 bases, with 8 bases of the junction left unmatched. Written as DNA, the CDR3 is TGCGCCAGCAGCCCTCCCACGGGACAGGCTAATGAAAAACTGTTTTTT. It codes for CASSPPTGQANEKLFF.

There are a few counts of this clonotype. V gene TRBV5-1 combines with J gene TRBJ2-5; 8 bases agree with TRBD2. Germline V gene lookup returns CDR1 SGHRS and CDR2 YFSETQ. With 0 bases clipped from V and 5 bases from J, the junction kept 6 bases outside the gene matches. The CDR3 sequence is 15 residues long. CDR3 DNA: TGCGCCAGCAGCTTGGAAAGCGGGGGTTCGGAGACCCAGTACTTC. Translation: CASSLESGGSETQYF.

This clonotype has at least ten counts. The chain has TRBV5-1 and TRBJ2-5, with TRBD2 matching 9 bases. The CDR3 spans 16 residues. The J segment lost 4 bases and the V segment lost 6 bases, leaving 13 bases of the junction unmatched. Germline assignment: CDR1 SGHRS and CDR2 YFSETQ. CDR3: CASMGSRTSVGETQYF. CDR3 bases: TGCGCCAGCATGGGCTCCCGGACTAGCGTTGGAGAGACCCAGTACTTC. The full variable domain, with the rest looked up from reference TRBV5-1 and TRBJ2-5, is KAGVTQTPRYLIKTRGQQVTLSCSPISGHRSVSWYQQTPGQGLQFLFEYFSETQRNKGNFPGRFSGRQFSNSRSEMNVSTLELGDSALYLCASMGSRTSVGETQYFGPGTRLLVL.

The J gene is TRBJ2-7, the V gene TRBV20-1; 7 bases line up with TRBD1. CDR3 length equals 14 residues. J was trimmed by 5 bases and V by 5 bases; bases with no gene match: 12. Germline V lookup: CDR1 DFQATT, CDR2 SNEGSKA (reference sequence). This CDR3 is CSAATGPAKNEQYF. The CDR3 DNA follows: TGCAGTGCTGCGACAGGGCCGGCCAAGAACGAGCAGTACTTC.

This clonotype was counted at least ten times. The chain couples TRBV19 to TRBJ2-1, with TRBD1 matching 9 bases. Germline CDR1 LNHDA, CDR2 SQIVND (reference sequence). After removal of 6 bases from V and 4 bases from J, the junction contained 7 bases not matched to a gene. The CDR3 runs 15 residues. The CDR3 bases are TGTGCCAGTAGGGGGGACAGGGAAGCTTACAATGAGCAGTTCTTC. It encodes CASRGDREAYNEQFF.

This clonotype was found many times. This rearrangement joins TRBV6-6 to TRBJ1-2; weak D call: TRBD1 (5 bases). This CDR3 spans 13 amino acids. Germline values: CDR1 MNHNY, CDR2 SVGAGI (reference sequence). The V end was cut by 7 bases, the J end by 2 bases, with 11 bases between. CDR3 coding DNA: TGTGCCAGCACTACGGGGACCAACTATGGCTACACCTTC. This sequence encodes CASTTGTNYGYTF.

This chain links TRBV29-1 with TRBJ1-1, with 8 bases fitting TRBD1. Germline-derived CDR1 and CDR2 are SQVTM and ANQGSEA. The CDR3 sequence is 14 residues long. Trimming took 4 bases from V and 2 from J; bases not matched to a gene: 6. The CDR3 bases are TGCAGCGTTGGCCCTGGACAGGGAAACACTGAAGCTTTCTTT. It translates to CSVGPGQGNTEAFF.

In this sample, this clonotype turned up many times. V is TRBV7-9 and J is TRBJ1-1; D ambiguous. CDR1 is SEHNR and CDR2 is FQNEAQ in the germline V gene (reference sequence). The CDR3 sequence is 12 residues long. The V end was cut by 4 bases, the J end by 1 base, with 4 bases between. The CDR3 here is CASSSANTEAFF. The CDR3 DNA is TGTGCCAGCAGCTCGGCGAACACTGAAGCTTTCTTT.

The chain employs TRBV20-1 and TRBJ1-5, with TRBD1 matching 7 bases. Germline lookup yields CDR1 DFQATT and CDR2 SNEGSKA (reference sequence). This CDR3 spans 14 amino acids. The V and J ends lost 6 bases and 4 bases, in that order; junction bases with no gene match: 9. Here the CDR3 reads CSANTGQRNQPQHF. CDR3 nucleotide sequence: TGCAGTGCCAACACGGGACAGCGAAATCAGCCCCAGCATTTT.